Listed here are 16 T cell receptor beta chains from one sample, sequenced in a study of sequential checkpoint blockade in melanoma. Noted treatment: randomized to nivolumab then ipilimumab (arm A) or the reverse (arm B). Some clones are missing from TCRdb's copy, which holds only in-frame ones; the method was immunoSEQ multiplex PCR. The sample consists of fewer than 25,000 clones, 80% of them appearing once. The input for sequencing was CD8+ T cells sorted from blood (inferred from file names), taken from a patient given nivolumab and ipilimumab in sequence. These receptors all stem from a human donor with melanoma.

The table lists this clone with a few counts. The CDR3 protein is CASRTGGRNSPLHF. CDR3 DNA sequence: TGTGCCAGCAGGACAGGGGGCAGGAATTCACCCCTCCACTTT. The rearrangement links TRBV6-1 to TRBJ1-6; TRBD1 matches at 10 bases. In germline, CDR1 is MNHNS, CDR2 SASEGT. V lost 6 bases to trimming and J lost 7 bases; unmatched junction nucleotides: 3. The CDR3 consists of 14 residues.

The chain joins TRBV12-5 to TRBJ1-1; 8 positions match TRBD1. V shed 9 bases and J 6 bases; nucleotides not matched to a gene: 0. Germline CDR1 reads LGHNT; CDR2 reads FRNRAP. The CDR3 is made up of 10 amino acids. CDR3 DNA: TGTGCTAGGGACAGGGCTGAAGCTTTCTTT. Translation: CARDRAEAFF.

This clone ranks as medium-sized. The J gene is TRBJ2-7, the V gene TRBV10-3; perhaps TRBD1 as D (5 bases). The V end was cut by 2 bases, the J end by 2 bases, with 13 bases between. The CDR3 contains 15 residues. Germline CDR1 is ENHRY and CDR2 is SYGVKD. The CDR3 coding sequence is TGTGCCATCAGTGAGGGGCAGGGCGAAACCTACGAGCAGTACTTC. Amino acids: CAISEGQGETYEQYF.

This chain links TRBV29-1 with TRBJ2-5; 7 nucleotides agree with TRBD1. Gene TRBJ2-7 matches the end of the DNA better, so the J call may be wrong. The CDR3 has 13 amino acids. Germline V gives CDR1 SQVTM, CDR2 ANQGSEA. The CDR3 spells CSVDEGGGYEQYF. The CDR3 DNA reads TGCAGCGTTGATGAAGGGGGCGGGTACGAGCAGTACTTC.

The chain employs TRBV7-6 and TRBJ2-7; 9 bases agree with TRBD1. Looked up from germline, CDR1 is SGHVS and CDR2 is FNYEAQ. V gave up 5 bases and J gave up 4 bases; unmatched junction bases: 9. The length of the CDR3 is 15 residues. CDR3 residues: CASSPGDRAGYEQYF. The CDR3 DNA follows: TGTGCCAGCAGCCCCGGGGACAGGGCAGGTTACGAGCAGTACTTC.

For this clone: One end of the junction varies from germline; a read error may be responsible. This chain links TRBV5-4 with TRBJ1-2; D remains unclear. This CDR3 comprises 15 residues. CDR1 and CDR2 (germline): SGHNT, YYREEE (reference sequence). CDR3 sequence reads: CASSLFRPLNYGHTF. CDR3 bases: TGTGCCAGCAGCTTGTTTCGGCCTCTAAACTATGGCCACACCTTC.

This clone was counted once. The J gene is TRBJ2-7, the V gene TRBV4-3, with 7 bases that match TRBD2. Germline V gives CDR1 LGHNA, CDR2 YSLEER. The trim removed 1 base at V and 4 bases at J, leaving 4 bases unmatched. CDR3 size: 14 residues. In DNA, the CDR3 is TGCGCCAGCAGCCAAGGCGGGAGAGGGTACGAGCAGTACTTC. Translation gives CASSQGGRGYEQYF.

The V call is TRBV27, the J call TRBJ1-6, with D tentatively TRBD1 (6 bases). Germline V gene sequence: CDR1 MNHEY, CDR2 SMNVEV (reference sequence). Trimming removed 5 bases from V and 3 bases from J, with 11 bases in between. This CDR3 region has 15 residues. The DNA of the CDR3 is TGTGCCAGCAGTGTGGTAGGGGGCTATAATTCACCCCTCCACTTT. The encoded protein is CASSVVGGYNSPLHF.

The V and J genes are TRBV10-1 and TRBJ2-2; TRBD2 agrees at 7 bases. V trimming: 3 bases; J trimming: 6 bases; junction bases outside the gene matches: 4. CDR3 size: 14 residues. Looked up from germline, CDR1 is WNHNN and CDR2 is SYGVQD (reference sequence). The CDR3 protein is CASSEKLAPGELFF. The CDR3 DNA reads as TGCGCCAGCAGTGAAAAACTAGCGCCCGGGGAGCTGTTTTTT.

The gene calls are TRBV2 and TRBJ1-5; 10 positions match TRBD1. V trimming: 6 bases; J trimming: 4 bases; junction bases outside the gene matches: 6. Germline values: CDR1 SNHLY, CDR2 FYNNEI. CDR3 length: 15 residues. Here the CDR3 reads CASSEMGQGNQPQHF. CDR3 DNA sequence: TGTGCCAGCAGCGAGATGGGACAGGGGAATCAGCCCCAGCATTTT.

This chain joins TRBV28 and TRBJ2-7, with TRBD2 matching 10 bases. The CDR3 extends over 13 amino acids. The V segment lost 8 bases and the J segment 1 base; nucleotides outside the gene matches: 2. Per germline, CDR1 MDHEN and CDR2 SYDVKM. CDR3 protein: CASGTSVSYEQYF. For the CDR3, the DNA is TGTGCCAGCGGGACTAGCGTTTCCTACGAGCAGTACTTC.

Concerning this clone itself: The sample holds other DNA sequences that translate to the same CDR3. The rearrangement joins TRBV23-1 to TRBJ1-5; 7 bases line up with TRBD1. TRBV23-1 is assigned to the ORF class and has an uncertain function. The CDR3 runs 19 residues. The ends lost 4 bases at V and 4 bases at J; junction bases unmatched: 19. This chain's CDR3 is CASSLRTGPSGARNQPQHF. CDR3 nucleotides: TGCGCCAGCAGTCTACGGACAGGCCCCTCCGGAGCTAGGAATCAGCCCCAGCATTTT.

The gene calls are TRBV5-5 and TRBJ2-7; TRBD1 is a possible D gene (5 bases). This CDR3 has 13 residues. CDR1 and CDR2 (germline): SGHKS, YYEKEE (reference sequence). Trimming pared 0 bases from V and 6 bases from J, leaving 10 bases between. The CDR3 region is CASSLDVRVEQYF. The CDR3 region has the DNA TGTGCCAGCAGCTTGGATGTCAGGGTCGAGCAGTACTTC.

This chain uses TRBV6-6 with TRBJ2-3; TRBD2 agrees at 9 bases. The CDR3 length is 12 residues. Per the germline V gene, CDR1 is MNHNY and CDR2 is SVGAGI (reference sequence). The V gene end was trimmed by 10 bases and the J gene end by 6 bases; junction bases not matched to a gene: 5. The CDR3 nucleotides read TGTGCCACTGGCGGGGGGGCCGATACGCAGTATTTT. This encodes CATGGGADTQYF.

The rearrangement links TRBV5-1 to TRBJ1-2; a possible D gene is TRBD1 (5 bases). Trimming pared 0 bases from V and 3 bases from J, leaving 9 bases between. Germline values: CDR1 SGHRS, CDR2 YFSETQ. The CDR3 runs to 14 residues. CDR3 in DNA: TGCGCCAGCAGCTTGGAGGTAGGGGACTATGGCTACACCTTC. Translation: CASSLEVGDYGYTF.

V gene TRBV7-9 combines with J gene TRBJ2-7; TRBD1 aligns across 10 bases. The CDR3 is 15 residues long. Trimming cost V 0 bases and J 4 bases; bases outside gene matches: 3. Germline CDR1 reads SEHNR; CDR2 reads FQNEAQ (reference sequence). The CDR3: CASSLADRGRYEQYF. DNA for the CDR3: TGTGCCAGCAGCTTAGCGGACAGGGGGAGGTACGAGCAGTACTTC.